The entry below gives a single T cell receptor beta chain sequence along with its context. The data belong to a study of blood T cell repertoires in COVID-19. Sequencing used immunoSEQ multiplex PCR; TCRdb keeps in-frame clones, though not all of them. The sample shows 110,000 to 150,000 clones, about nine tenths of them seen only once. This clonotype was sampled from a man in his sixties who had recovered from COVID-19. The material sequenced was PBMCs or T cells enriched from blood (not recorded which).

CDR3 sequence reads: CASGSGARNSPLHF. In DNA, the CDR3 is TGTGCCAGCGGATCAGGGGCTCGTAATTCACCCCTCCACTTT. V and J are TRBV28 and TRBJ1-6; weak D call: TRBD1 (6 bases). Trimming stripped 8 bases from V and 6 bases from J, with 14 bases between. Per germline, CDR1 MDHEN and CDR2 SYDVKM. There are 14 residues in the CDR3.